This T cell receptor beta chain was identified during a study of identical twins listed by TCRdb under 2016. About the study as a whole: To test whether fetal clonotypes persist, the study used deep sequencing on TCR alpha and beta repertoires from monozygotic twins, unrelated adults of various ages, and cord blood. Replicate twin experiments were performed at different times using different library preparation protocols to rule out contamination.

From the cysteine through the phenylalanine, the CDR3 covers 12 amino acids. The kept DNA is CDR3 alone, 36 bases in frame from the first base. V lost 4 bases and J lost 2 bases; the stretch between them is 6 bases long. Taken from the germline V gene, the CDR1 and CDR2 loops are SNHLY and FYNNEI. The library was generated by 5' RACE. Sequenced on an Illumina HiSeq 2000. Template switching introduced a universal primer binding site; the final cDNA contained a unique molecular identifier, enabling accurate counting of TCR cDNA molecules. First-strand cDNA for TCR alpha and beta chains was synthesized from specific primers in the conserved constant-segment region. To control for contamination, each cDNA library was double barcoded with a SMART-Mk sample barcode plus Illumina barcodes. TruSeq adapter sequences, together with Illumina sample barcodes, were added in two successive PCR steps. The Illumina HiSeq platform was used with custom primers to sequence TCR alpha and beta cDNA libraries. From the authors' description of their analysis: MiGEC was used to process raw reads and extract unique molecular identifiers, and MiXCR was used to find CDR3 positions. Recombination models were inferred per individual with the repgenHMM and IGoR tools using an EM algorithm. The analysis of shared clonotypes was done with the tcR package in R, with sharing normalized by the product of cloneset sizes. Out-of-frame nonproductive sequences were analyzed to study raw recombination free of thymic and clonal selection effects. Using fastp at Q25 and MiXCR, TCRdb reprocessed the public reads and kept productive beta chains. Each record represents a unique CDR3 protein, reported with the most common genes and DNA among its rows. In this record, the V and J calls reflect TCRdb's handling and not the investigators' own analysis. Across this sample there are approximately 500,000 distinct CDR3 sequences, with 24% seen only once. In total, the top ten clones hold 2.9% of the sample.

Broader findings and caveats from the paper: In monozygotic twins, recombination models systematically underestimated out-of-frame TCR alpha sharing, but the models matched the sharing seen between unrelated individuals. Because the same donors could not be followed over many years, the conclusions depended on cross-sectional statistical analysis. Compared with coincidental sharing between unrelated individuals, an excess of low generation-probability sequences was observed among out-of-frame TCR alpha sequences shared between twins. Abundant cord blood beta clonotypes had fewer insertions, young adult naive repertoires showed a similar but weaker trend, and memory repertoires showed no such trend. Zero-insertion analyses could be partly confounded by invariant T cells such as MAIT and iNKT, although diverse VJ usage argued against such confounding for most clonotypes. The excess sharing between twins in beta out-of-frame sequences was weaker because fewer shared sequences reduced the signal-to-noise ratio.

On this clonotype itself: What this receptor recognizes is not known. Per-base qualities were not stored, and no clone one base away is much larger.

Every donor was a healthy Caucasian. The twin cohort consisted of three pairs of female monozygotic twins, all aged about 18 to 29 years. CD4+ and CD8+ T cell populations were isolated with positive isolation kits from Invitrogen. This sample also belongs to another study, concerning T cells expressing NK-cell markers. According to the second study: Three sorted T-cell subsets (CD3+CD56+NKG2C+, CD3+CD56+NKG2C- and CD3+CD56-NKG2C+) from several donors had their TCR beta-chain repertoires profiled. Of the eight sequenced donors, seven were found to be HCMV-seropositive and one was found to be HCMV-seronegative. In several experiments an anti-gammadeltaTCR antibody was added to restrict sorting to alphabetaTCR-expressing T cells. In 6 or 7 donors, the dominant CD3+CD56+NKG2C+ clonotypes ranked among the top 10 CD8+ clonotypes, making up 1.0-7.0% of CD8+ T cells. Those dominant clonotypes were again the most abundant among CD3+CD56-NKG2C+ cells in a few donors, at roughly 25-65%. Whether the expanded NKG2C-expressing T cell clones were specific for HCMV antigens remained unclear. Randomly selected healthy volunteers, three men and five women, were used as the eight sequenced donors. A commercial ELISA kit detecting HCMV-specific IgG in serum was used to determine HCMV serostatus. MIGEC was used to demultiplex reads and group the reads by UMI, and MiTCR was used to assemble and quantify clonotypes. To exclude erroneous sequences, only TCR cDNA sequences supported by at least two reads were retained. The tcR package was used for downstream repertoire analysis, with clonotypes matched between fractions based on CDR3 nucleotide sequence plus V segment. VDJmatch was used to annotate antigen specificity against VDJdb, with one amino acid substitution in CDR3 permitted.

The rearranged chain carries TRBV2 and TRBJ2-7, with no reliable assignment of the D segment. This clonotype was sampled from a woman under 30 in good health. Sequencing was done on a sample of CD4+ T cells sorted from blood. Here is the DNA: TGTGCCAGCAGTGGACATCCCTACGAGCAGTACTTC. The encoded protein is CASSGHPYEQYF.